This entry features one T cell receptor beta chain sequence. What it recognizes is unknown. The data derive from a study of T cells in tuberculosis. Study-wide results and caveats: Smaller alpha distances in active tuberculosis partly reflected shorter CDR3-alpha lengths. A GMM-specific repertoire classifier reached approximately 90% accuracy, AUROC about 0.9.

Sequencing used immunoSEQ multiplex PCR; TCRdb keeps in-frame clones, though not all of them. The repertoire has about 36,000 clones, approximately 93% of them found once; the top ten carry approximately 7.5%. Germline V lookup: CDR1 SGHDT, CDR2 YYEEEE. V was pared by 3 bases and J by 4 bases, with 11 bases between. This CDR3 has 14 residues. Adolescents were screened for latent TB by skin test and IGRA. The TCR originated in a donor aged 10-29 years with latent tuberculosis or without tuberculosis infection. V is TRBV5-6 and J is TRBJ1-3, with a possible D match to TRBD1 (6 bases). The source material was PBMCs. In nucleotides, the CDR3 is TGTGCCAGCAGCTATCGACAGGCGGGAAACACCATATATTTT. Its protein product is CASSYRQAGNTIYF.